Below are 25 T cell receptor beta chains sequenced from a single sample in a study of T cell clonotyping in hematopoietic cell transplantation. Time point meaning: recipient sample about 28 days before transplant, after cytoreduction. Some clones are missing from TCRdb's copy, which holds only in-frame ones; the method was immunoSEQ multiplex PCR. The profile shows tens of thousands of clones, around 96% of them singletons. This specimen consisted of peripheral blood mononuclear cells, obtained before stem cell transplant. Every receptor here comes from a woman between 50 and 59 years old with acute myeloid leukemia. Some clones in this sample may be carry-over from other donors' samples.

The chain combines TRBV5-8 with TRBJ2-1, with D possibly matching TRBD1 (6 bases). Germline assignment: CDR1 SGHTS and CDR2 YDEGEE. V dropped 4 bases and J dropped 7 bases, with 18 bases sitting between them. The CDR3 consists of 15 residues. DNA of the CDR3: TGTGCCAGCAGCCTCCGAGAGGAGAGGGGGAATGAGCAGTTCTTC. This sequence encodes CASSLREERGNEQFF.

V is TRBV30 and J is TRBJ1-1; TRBD1 might be the D (6 bases). Trimming stripped 4 bases from V and 3 bases from J, with 12 bases between. This CDR3 has 13 amino acids. CDR1 GTSNPN and CDR2 SVGIG come from the germline V gene (reference sequence). CDR3: CAWNPRQDTEAFF. CDR3 coding DNA: TGTGCCTGGAATCCAAGACAGGACACTGAAGCTTTCTTT.

V is TRBV7-2 and J is TRBJ2-7; 14 bases fit TRBD2. J was trimmed by 2 bases and V by 5 bases; bases with no gene match: 5. This CDR3 contains 16 residues. CDR1 is SGHTA, CDR2 FQGNSA, per germline. The CDR3 loop reads CASSPGTSGGAYEQYF. In DNA, the CDR3 is TGTGCCAGCAGCCCCGGGACTAGCGGGGGTGCCTACGAGCAGTACTTC.

The chain recombines TRBV7-2 with TRBJ1-6, with TRBD1 identical over 7 bases. The junction had 5 bases not matched to a gene; V was cut back by 5 bases and J by 10 bases. The CDR3 spans 13 residues. Germline CDR1 is SGHTA and CDR2 is FQGNSA. The CDR3 nucleotides are TGTGCCAGCAGCGCGACAGGGCAGTCACCCCTCCACTTT. As protein: CASSATGQSPLHF.

The sample holds one count of this clone. The chain combines TRBV28 with TRBJ1-3, with 7 bases that match TRBD1. CDR1 MDHEN and CDR2 SYDVKM come from the germline V gene. The CDR3 runs to 14 residues. Losses at the gene ends were 5 bases for V and 7 bases for J; bases not matched to a gene: 8. The CDR3 DNA reads TGTGCCAGCAGTCGGGACAGTGGGTGGAACACCATATATTTT. Translation gives CASSRDSGWNTIYF.

The J gene is TRBJ1-4, the V gene TRBV18, with D unresolved. Per the germline V gene, CDR1 is KGHSH and CDR2 is LQKENI. The V end was cut by 4 bases, the J end by 6 bases, with 9 bases between. This CDR3 is 13 amino acids long. CDR3 sequence reads: CASSRKDDEKLFF. Written as DNA, the CDR3 is TGTGCCAGCTCACGAAAAGATGATGAAAAACTGTTTTTT.

Turning to this clone: The sample has other DNA sequences that encode this CDR3 too. CDR3 protein: CASSLNYGYTF. CDR3 sequence (DNA): TGTGCCAGCAGTTTGAACTATGGCTACACCTTC. This chain links TRBV28 with TRBJ1-2; D gene unclear. Germline V gene sequence: CDR1 MDHEN, CDR2 SYDVKM. The CDR3 contains 11 residues. The germline V and J ends were trimmed by 3 bases and 2 bases, with 1 base remaining between them.

This clone has just one count. The CDR3 region has the DNA TGTGCCAGCAGCCAAGATATGGACAGGACTGGAAACACCATATATTTT. It encodes CASSQDMDRTGNTIYF. This chain links TRBV4-2 with TRBJ1-3; 7 bases map to TRBD1. Germline V gives CDR1 LGHNA, CDR2 YNFKEQ. The CDR3 has 16 amino acids. The ends lost 0 bases at V and 2 bases at J; junction bases unmatched: 4.

The J gene is TRBJ1-1, the V gene TRBV6-1, with TRBD1 matching over 7 bases. Germline V gene lookup returns CDR1 MNHNS and CDR2 SASEGT. The CDR3 is 13 residues long. V dropped 6 bases and J dropped 3; count of bases not matched to a gene: 4. The chain's CDR3 is CASRTDRDTEAFF. The CDR3, as DNA: TGTGCCAGCAGGACAGACAGGGACACTGAAGCTTTCTTT.

The chain couples TRBV25-1 to TRBJ2-2, with a possible D match to TRBD1 (6 bases). The V end was cut by 3 bases, the J end by 0 bases, with 11 bases between. The germline V gene has CDR1 MGHDK and CDR2 SYGVNS. The CDR3 runs 16 residues. The chain's CDR3 is CASSDTRTANTGELFF. Here the CDR3 DNA reads TGTGCCAGCAGTGATACTCGGACAGCGAACACCGGGGAGCTGTTTTTT. The full variable domain, with the rest looked up from reference TRBV25-1 and TRBJ2-2, is EADIYQTPRYLVIGTGKKITLECSQTMGHDKMYWYQQDPGMELHLIHYSYGVNSTEKGDLSSESTVSRIRTEHFPLTLESARPSHTSQYLCASSDTRTANTGELFFGEGSRLTVL.

The genes are TRBV25-1 and TRBJ2-1, with 8 bases lining up with TRBD2. Per germline, CDR1 MGHDK and CDR2 SYGVNS. The V segment lost 0 bases and the J segment 5 bases; nucleotides outside the gene matches: 6. The CDR3 runs to 16 residues. The chain's CDR3 is CASSEYGRGVNNEQFF. CDR3 DNA sequence: TGTGCCAGCAGTGAATATGGGCGGGGGGTCAACAATGAGCAGTTCTTC. The full variable domain, its missing parts supplied by reference TRBV25-1 and TRBJ2-1, is EADIYQTPRYLVIGTGKKITLECSQTMGHDKMYWYQQDPGMELHLIHYSYGVNSTEKGDLSSESTVSRIRTEHFPLTLESARPSHTSQYLCASSEYGRGVNNEQFFGPGTRLTVL.

The genes are TRBV11-2 and TRBJ2-2, with 12 bases matching TRBD2. The CDR3 length is 15 residues. Per the germline V gene, CDR1 is SGHAT and CDR2 is FQNNGV. V was clipped by 4 bases and J by 8 bases; unmatched bases: 5. CDR3 DNA sequence: TGTGCCAGCAGCTCGACTAGCGGGAGAAAGGGGGAGCTGTTTTTT. It translates to CASSSTSGRKGELFF.

The rearrangement joins TRBV29-1 to TRBJ2-1; perhaps TRBD2 as D (5 bases). Germline V gives CDR1 SQVTM, CDR2 ANQGSEA. V dropped 7 bases and J dropped 6 bases, with 10 bases sitting between them. The length of the CDR3 is 11 residues. The DNA of the CDR3 is TGCAGCGCTGGACGGGGCAATGAGCAGTTCTTC. The encoded protein is CSAGRGNEQFF.

The CDR3 loop reads CASSPSLNRDTSYTF. DNA of the CDR3: TGTGCCAGCAGTCCTTCACTAAACCGGGACACCAGCTACACCTTC. This chain joins TRBV7-6 and TRBJ1-2; D is perhaps TRBD1 (6 bases). The CDR3 consists of 15 residues. Per germline, CDR1 SGHVS and CDR2 FNYEAQ. V lost 6 bases, J lost 9 bases, and 23 bases lay in between.

The V and J genes are TRBV30 and TRBJ1-6; TRBD1 aligns across 8 bases. With 4 bases clipped from V and 5 bases from J, the junction kept 10 bases outside the gene matches. Germline CDR1 GTSNPN, CDR2 SVGIG (reference sequence). This CDR3 spans 16 amino acids. The CDR3 DNA reads TGTGCCTGGAACCTCGCCGGGACAGGTCATAATTCACCCCTCCACTTT. Translated, it gives CAWNLAGTGHNSPLHF.

The rearrangement joins TRBV6-1 to TRBJ2-5; D gene ambiguous. The CDR3 has 15 residues. The germline CDR1 and CDR2 sequences are MNHNS and SASEGT. V lost 1 base and J lost 5, with 14 bases in between. CDR3 nucleotide sequence: TGTGCCAGCAGTGAAGAGATTCGCAACCTCGAGACCCAGTACTTC. Encoded protein: CASSEEIRNLETQYF.

The genes are TRBV7-6 and TRBJ2-1, with D perhaps matching TRBD2 (7 bases). Germline V gene sequence: CDR1 SGHVS, CDR2 FNYEAQ. V lost 9 bases and J 9 bases, leaving 18 bases between the germline ends. The CDR3 has 13 amino acids. The CDR3: CASRRGGVGEQFF. The CDR3 bases are TGTGCCAGTCGAAGGGGGGGGGTAGGTGAGCAGTTCTTC. Variable domain in full (rest from reference TRBV7-6 and TRBJ2-1): GAGVSQSPRYKVTKRGQDVALRCDPISGHVSLYWYRQALGQGPEFLTYFNYEAQQDKSGLPNDRFSAERPEGSISTLTIQRTEQRDSAMYRCASRRGGVGEQFFGPGTRLTVL.

The chain uses TRBV19 and TRBJ2-5; TRBD2 matches 8 bases. V was pared by 6 bases and J by 2 bases, with 8 bases of the junction left unmatched. This CDR3 is 15 amino acids long. CDR1 and CDR2 (germline): LNHDA, SQIVND (reference sequence). CDR3 bases: TGTGCCAGTAGGGACCAGCGGGGGACACAAGAGACCCAGTACTTC. Translated: CASRDQRGTQETQYF.

The chain carries TRBV11-2 and TRBJ1-2, with a weak D call TRBD1 (6 bases). The V gene's germline CDR1 is SGHAT and CDR2 FQNNGV. The CDR3 runs to 13 residues. V lost 3 bases to trimming and J lost 1 base, with 6 bases between them. CDR3 sequence reads: CASSLDSNYGYTF. Here the CDR3 DNA reads TGTGCCAGCAGCTTGGACAGTAACTATGGCTACACCTTC.

The chain uses TRBV5-6 and TRBJ1-1; maybe TRBD1 (6 bases). This CDR3 is built from 14 residues. V lost 2 bases and J 12 bases, leaving 20 bases between the germline ends. The germline gives CDR1 SGHDT, CDR2 YYEEEE. For the CDR3, the DNA is TGTGCCAGCAGCTTTTTAGAGGCAGGGGCGGAGACTTTCTTT. Protein: CASSFLEAGAETFF. Using reference TRBV5-6 and TRBJ1-1 for the parts outside the CDR3, the full variable domain is DAGVTQSPTHLIKTRGQQVTLRCSPKSGHDTVSWYQQALGQGPQFIFQYYEEEERQRGNFPDRFSGHQFPNYSSELNVNALLLGDSALYLCASSFLEAGAETFFGQGTRLTVV.

The V call is TRBV5-1, the J call TRBJ2-3; D uncertain. This CDR3 spans 13 amino acids. Germline V gives CDR1 SGHRS, CDR2 YFSETQ. V shed 3 bases and J shed 3 bases, with 8 bases lying between them. The CDR3 coding sequence is TGCGCCAGCAGCTCCCTCCTTACAGATACGCAGTATTTT. As protein: CASSSLLTDTQYF.

The CDR3 DNA follows: TGTGCCAGCAGTTTATCAGGGGAGCTTTACTACGAGCAGTACTTC. Its protein is CASSLSGELYYEQYF. V and J are TRBV28 and TRBJ2-7, with D maybe TRBD1 (6 bases). V was pared by 1 base and J by 3 bases, with 13 bases between. The germline gives CDR1 MDHEN, CDR2 SYDVKM. The CDR3 is 15 residues long.

This clone was detected only a few times. The chain uses TRBV2 and TRBJ1-5; 9 nucleotides match TRBD1. This CDR3 comprises 13 residues. Germline V gene sequence: CDR1 SNHLY, CDR2 FYNNEI. V shed 9 bases, J shed 4 bases, and the junction held 4 bases outside the gene matches. DNA for the CDR3: TGTGCCAGTAGGACAGGGGTTAATCAGCCCCAGCATTTT. Its protein product is CASRTGVNQPQHF.

This clone was observed a single time. CDR3 in amino acids: CASSQDRRQGGTDTQYF. CDR3 DNA: TGTGCCAGCAGCCAAGATAGGCGGCAGGGGGGCACAGATACGCAGTATTTT. V is TRBV4-2 and J is TRBJ2-3, with TRBD1 identical over 7 bases. J lost 1 base, V lost 0 bases, and 7 bases had no gene match. Germline lookup yields CDR1 LGHNA and CDR2 YNFKEQ. CDR3 length: 17 residues.

J is TRBJ2-5 and V is TRBV28; 14 bases line up with TRBD2. The germline gives CDR1 MDHEN, CDR2 SYDVKM. The CDR3 spans 18 residues. With 6 bases clipped from V and 4 bases from J, the junction kept 13 bases outside the gene matches. The CDR3 sequence: CASRPGGLAGEGGETQYF. The DNA for the CDR3 is TGTGCCAGCAGGCCCGGGGGACTAGCGGGAGAAGGGGGAGAGACCCAGTACTTC.